One and the same sample provided the 27 T cell receptor beta chains below, sequenced in a study of cytomegalovirus exposure and HLA in healthy donors. PCR involved 60 Vbeta and 13 Jbeta primers. Profiling relied on immunoSEQ multiplex PCR, and the TCRdb table lists in-frame clones only, not all of them. The sample has some 150,000 clones, around nine tenths seen once; the top ten hold about 0.93%. Sequenced input: PBMCs. The receptors shown here come from a woman aged 30 to 39 in good health and CMV-seronegative.

The chain joins TRBV30 to TRBJ1-2; D is undetermined. Deletions cut 3 bases from V and 4 bases from J, with 9 bases between. The germline CDR1 and CDR2 sequences are GTSNPN and SVGIG (reference sequence). The CDR3 consists of 12 residues. Here the CDR3 reads CAWSLGAYGYTF. Written as DNA, the CDR3 is TGTGCCTGGAGCCTGGGCGCCTATGGCTACACCTTC.

This chain connects TRBV6-1 to TRBJ2-5; the D gene is possibly TRBD2 (6 bases). Germline V gene sequence: CDR1 MNHNS, CDR2 SASEGT. This CDR3 has 13 residues. V lost 4 bases to trimming and J lost 5 bases, with 11 bases between them. CDR3 nucleotides: TGTGCCAGCAGTGCTAGCGCCTTCGAGACCCAGTACTTC. Translated: CASSASAFETQYF.

The chain employs TRBV19 and TRBJ2-1, with 10 bases aligning to TRBD2. Germline CDR1 reads LNHDA; CDR2 reads SQIVND (reference sequence). V trimming: 5 bases; J trimming: 8 bases; junction bases outside the gene matches: 6. This CDR3 has 14 amino acids. In nucleotides, the CDR3 is TGTGCCAGTAGTCCAACTAGCGGGGTCCATGAGCAGTTCTTC. Its protein product is CASSPTSGVHEQFF.

V usage is TRBV5-1 and J usage is TRBJ2-1; D might be TRBD1 (6 bases). V was trimmed by 3 bases and J by 7 bases, leaving 17 bases between them. CDR1 and CDR2 (germline): SGHRS, YFSETQ. This CDR3 contains 15 residues. The CDR3: CASSSSDRLVNEQFF. The CDR3 nucleotides are TGCGCCAGCAGCTCCAGTGACAGGTTAGTGAATGAGCAGTTCTTC. The full variable domain, rest sourced from reference TRBV5-1 and TRBJ2-1, is KAGVTQTPRYLIKTRGQQVTLSCSPISGHRSVSWYQQTPGQGLQFLFEYFSETQRNKGNFPGRFSGRQFSNSRSEMNVSTLELGDSALYLCASSSSDRLVNEQFFGPGTRLTVL.

The genes are TRBV7-9 and TRBJ1-1; a possible D gene is TRBD1 (5 bases). The CDR3 runs 16 residues. Between the trimmed V and J ends, which lost 5 bases and 2 bases, there was a span of 18 bases. The germline gives CDR1 SEHNR, CDR2 FQNEAQ (reference sequence). The CDR3 region is CASSPRGGVVNTEAFF. The CDR3 region has the DNA TGTGCCAGCAGCCCCCGGGGAGGGGTAGTTAACACTGAAGCTTTCTTT.

This clone was picked up a small number of times. The gene calls are TRBV7-6 and TRBJ1-4; D perhaps matches TRBD1 (6 bases). CDR1 and CDR2 (germline): SGHVS, FNYEAQ. The CDR3 is 15 amino acids. The germline V and J ends were trimmed by 5 bases and 5 bases, with 15 bases remaining between them. CDR3 amino acids: CASSANRVWNEKLFF. CDR3 DNA: TGTGCCAGCAGCGCGAACAGGGTCTGGAATGAAAAACTGTTTTTT.

The chain employs TRBV5-4 and TRBJ1-2; D unresolved. The V and J ends lost 0 bases and 9 bases respectively, with 15 bases between them. The CDR3 length is 14 residues. Germline-derived CDR1 and CDR2 are SGHNT and YYREEE (reference sequence). The CDR3 is CASSLAGEARRYTF. The CDR3 DNA reads as TGTGCCAGCAGCTTGGCCGGGGAGGCCCGACGCTACACCTTC.

The chain joins TRBV30 to TRBJ1-1, with D possibly matching TRBD1 (5 bases). V was clipped by 2 bases and J by 8 bases, with 9 bases between them. This CDR3 spans 11 amino acids. Per germline, CDR1 GTSNPN and CDR2 SVGIG (reference sequence). CDR3 in DNA: TGTGCCTGGAGTACCCAGGGAGAAGCTTTCTTT. This encodes CAWSTQGEAFF.

This clone was detected once. The chain combines TRBV27 with TRBJ1-2; D might be TRBD1 (5 bases). V lost 3 bases to trimming and J lost 6 bases, with 11 bases between them. The CDR3 runs 13 residues. CDR1 MNHEY and CDR2 SMNVEV come from the germline V gene (reference sequence). Written as DNA, the CDR3 is TGTGCCAGCAGTTTTTGGGGGAGGGATGGCTACACCTTC. It encodes CASSFWGRDGYTF.

This rearrangement joins TRBV7-2 to TRBJ1-1; 8 positions agree with TRBD1. Germline values: CDR1 SGHTA, CDR2 FQGNSA. The V segment lost 2 bases and the J segment 4 bases; nucleotides outside the gene matches: 6. The CDR3 consists of 15 residues. The CDR3 is CASSLSGQGATEAFF. As DNA, the CDR3 is TGTGCCAGCAGCTTATCCGGGCAGGGGGCCACTGAAGCTTTCTTT.

This clone has only a few counts. The chain combines TRBV5-1 with TRBJ2-1; 9 nucleotides line up with TRBD2. This CDR3 has 15 amino acids. The junction had 4 bases not matched to a gene; V was cut back by 6 bases and J by 0 bases. Germline CDR1 reads SGHRS; CDR2 reads YFSETQ. The CDR3 DNA sequence: TGCGCCAGCAAGTCTAGCGGGACCTCCTACAATGAGCAGTTCTTC. Its translation is CASKSSGTSYNEQFF.

The V call is TRBV5-1, the J call TRBJ2-4; D uncertain. The germline CDR1 and CDR2 sequences are SGHRS and YFSETQ. With 0 bases removed from V and 0 bases from J, the gap between germline ends came to 4 bases. The CDR3 is 14 residues long. CDR3 nucleotides: TGCGCCAGCAGCTTGGACAGAGCCAAAAACATTCAGTACTTC. It is translated as CASSLDRAKNIQYF.

This sequence joins TRBV4-1 and TRBJ2-7, with 11 bases matching TRBD1. Germline V CDR1 and CDR2: MGHRA, YSYEKL. Losses at the gene ends were 4 bases for V and 5 bases for J; bases not matched to a gene: 7. The CDR3 sequence is 15 residues long. This CDR3 reads CASSLGQGAWDEQYF. CDR3 DNA: TGCGCCAGCAGCCTCGGACAGGGGGCGTGGGACGAGCAGTACTTC.

V is TRBV29-1 and J is TRBJ2-7, with TRBD1 identical over 7 bases. The length of the CDR3 is 13 residues. Per germline, CDR1 SQVTM and CDR2 ANQGSEA. The V segment lost 5 bases and the J segment 3 bases; nucleotides outside the gene matches: 7. CDR3 coding DNA: TGCAGCGTTCTCGGACAGGTACACTACGAGCAGTACTTC. It codes for CSVLGQVHYEQYF.

The rearrangement uses TRBV29-1 and TRBJ2-5; TRBD1 aligns across 7 bases. The CDR3 totals 13 residues. With 6 bases clipped from V and 6 bases from J, the junction kept 10 bases outside the gene matches. Germline lookup yields CDR1 SQVTM and CDR2 ANQGSEA. CDR3 sequence reads: CSVETGASQTQYF. The CDR3 region has the DNA TGCAGCGTGGAAACAGGGGCATCCCAGACCCAGTACTTC.

The V call is TRBV6-5, the J call TRBJ1-1; a possible D gene is TRBD1 (6 bases). The length of the CDR3 is 15 residues. Per the germline V gene, CDR1 is MNHEY and CDR2 is SVGAGI. Trimming took 0 bases from V and 1 from J, leaving 9 bases between them. CDR3 region: CASSYSRGKNTEAFF. The CDR3 coding sequence is TGTGCCAGCAGTTACTCGAGGGGGAAGAACACTGAAGCTTTCTTT.

J is TRBJ2-3 and V is TRBV30; TRBD2 matches 8 bases. This CDR3 has 18 residues. Germline trimming cut 3 bases from V and 1 base from J; bases unmatched to any gene: 15. Germline V gene lookup returns CDR1 GTSNPN and CDR2 SVGIG (reference sequence). CDR3 in amino acids: CAWSRGLAGGSGTDTQYF. In DNA form, the CDR3 reads TGTGCCTGGAGCCGCGGGCTAGCGGGCGGGAGTGGCACAGATACGCAGTATTTT.

The chain links TRBV28 to TRBJ2-7, with TRBD1 matching over 8 bases. This CDR3 region has 14 residues. V trimming: 6 bases; J trimming: 2 bases; junction bases outside the gene matches: 6. The germline CDR1 and CDR2 sequences are MDHEN and SYDVKM. The CDR3 nucleotides are TGTGCCAGCAGGGACCGGGACAGGACCTACGAGCAGTACTTC. Protein: CASRDRDRTYEQYF.

The chain links TRBV7-9 to TRBJ2-3, with TRBD1 identical over 7 bases. Germline CDR1 SEHNR, CDR2 FQNEAQ (reference sequence). With 5 bases clipped from V and 1 base from J, the junction kept 9 bases outside the gene matches. The CDR3 sequence is 16 residues long. This CDR3 is CASSPSTGMGTDTQYF. The CDR3, as DNA: TGTGCCAGCAGCCCTTCGACAGGGATGGGCACAGATACGCAGTATTTT. The whole variable domain, remainder taken from reference TRBV7-9 and TRBJ2-3, is DTGVSQNPRHKITKRGQNVTFRCDPISEHNRLYWYRQTLGQGPEFLTYFQNEAQLEKSRLLSDRFSAERPKGSFSTLEIQRTEQGDSAMYLCASSPSTGMGTDTQYFGPGTRLTVL.

This clone came up once. The rearrangement joins TRBV19 to TRBJ2-4; TRBD2 might be the D (5 bases). CDR3 length: 13 residues. Trimming pared 7 bases from V and 4 bases from J, leaving 11 bases between. Germline V gene lookup returns CDR1 LNHDA and CDR2 SQIVND (reference sequence). The CDR3 coding sequence is TGTGCCAGTACTAGCTACCCGAAAAACATTCAGTACTTC. This codes for CASTSYPKNIQYF.

The chain couples TRBV10-3 to TRBJ1-2; TRBD1 aligns across 10 bases. The CDR3 totals 15 residues. With V trimmed by 9 bases and J by 0 bases, 7 bases remained unmatched. Germline CDR1 and CDR2: ENHRY and SYGVKD. The CDR3 DNA sequence: TGTGCCATGGGGGACAGGGGAGCTACTAACTATGGCTACACCTTC. Encoded protein: CAMGDRGATNYGYTF.

The rearrangement links TRBV13 to TRBJ1-6, with a tentative D call TRBD1 (5 bases). CDR1 and CDR2 (germline): PRHDT, FYEKMQ (reference sequence). Trimming cost V 5 bases and J 8 bases, with 16 bases left between them. The CDR3 loop spans 15 amino acids. CDR3 sequence reads: CASSPRGRQHSPLHF. DNA for the CDR3: TGTGCCAGCAGCCCCCGGGGGAGGCAGCATTCACCCCTCCACTTT.

V and J are TRBV9 and TRBJ1-2, with no clear D. CDR3 length equals 15 residues. Germline V CDR1 and CDR2: SGDLS, YYNGEE. Between the trimmed V and J ends, which lost 0 bases and 7 bases, there was a span of 16 bases. The CDR3 region is CASSVVSGLPRGYTF. DNA of the CDR3: TGTGCCAGCAGCGTAGTCTCAGGTCTGCCGCGTGGCTACACCTTC.

This clone was found once. V is TRBV7-9 and J is TRBJ1-3; 7 bases fit TRBD1. The CDR3 is 14 amino acids. Germline CDR1 reads SEHNR; CDR2 reads FQNEAQ (reference sequence). The ends lost 5 bases at V and 4 bases at J; junction bases unmatched: 5. The chain's CDR3 is CASSRDRGGNTIYF. The DNA of the CDR3 is TGTGCCAGCAGCAGGGACAGAGGAGGAAACACCATATATTTT.

This chain links TRBV7-9 with TRBJ2-2; D ambiguous. The CDR3 loop spans 14 amino acids. Deletions cut 1 base from V and 6 bases from J, with 9 bases between. Per germline, CDR1 SEHNR and CDR2 FQNEAQ (reference sequence). In DNA form, the CDR3 reads TGTGCCAGCAGCTTAGATGGCAGCGCCGGGGAGCTGTTTTTT. Protein sequence: CASSLDGSAGELFF.

V is TRBV27 and J is TRBJ2-3, with 10 positions matching TRBD1. The trim removed 4 bases at V and 5 bases at J, leaving 9 bases unmatched. The CDR3 is made up of 16 amino acids. From germline, CDR1 is MNHEY and CDR2 SMNVEV (reference sequence). This CDR3 reads CASSSPGDRGLDTQYF. The CDR3 DNA reads TGTGCCAGCAGTTCCCCCGGGGACAGGGGATTAGATACGCAGTATTTT.

The rearrangement joins TRBV28 to TRBJ2-7, with 7 bases matching TRBD2. After removal of 5 bases from V and 4 bases from J, the junction contained 5 bases not matched to a gene. This CDR3 has 13 amino acids. Germline V lookup: CDR1 MDHEN, CDR2 SYDVKM. The CDR3 protein is CASSGDYIYEQYF. CDR3 nucleotides: TGTGCCAGCAGTGGGGACTATATTTACGAGCAGTACTTC.